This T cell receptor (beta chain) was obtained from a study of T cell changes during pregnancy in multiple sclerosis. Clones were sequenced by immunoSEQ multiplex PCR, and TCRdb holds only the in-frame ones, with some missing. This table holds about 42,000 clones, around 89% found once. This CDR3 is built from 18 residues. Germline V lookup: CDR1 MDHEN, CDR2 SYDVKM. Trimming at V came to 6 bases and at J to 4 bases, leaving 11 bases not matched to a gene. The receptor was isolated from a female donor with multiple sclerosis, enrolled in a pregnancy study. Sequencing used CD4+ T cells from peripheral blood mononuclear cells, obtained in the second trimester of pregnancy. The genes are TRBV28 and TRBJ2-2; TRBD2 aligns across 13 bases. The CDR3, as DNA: TGTGCCAGCAGCATCGGACTAGCGGGAGTCTGGGGCACCGGGGAGCTGTTTTTT. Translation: CASSIGLAGVWGTGELFF.